These 5 T cell receptor beta chains came from one sample sequenced in a study of blood T cell repertoires in COVID-19. Sequencing used immunoSEQ multiplex PCR; TCRdb keeps in-frame clones, though not all of them. The data contain some 80,000 clones, 60% to 85% of them singletons. Source material: peripheral blood. The source of these receptors is a human donor in a cohort sampled during active COVID-19.

The chain is built from TRBV5-1 and TRBJ2-7; a weak D match, TRBD1 (5 bases). V gave up 3 bases and J gave up 8 bases, with 12 bases separating them. This CDR3 is built from 12 residues. The germline gives CDR1 SGHRS, CDR2 YFSETQ. The chain's CDR3 is CASSWGHRQQYV. The CDR3 region has the DNA TGCGCCAGCAGCTGGGGCCACCGGCAGCAGTACGTC.

This chain connects TRBV5-1 to TRBJ1-2; D call uncertain. CDR1 and CDR2 from the germline V gene are SGHRS and YFSETQ. V was shortened by 0 bases and J by 5 bases, with 5 bases between the two germline ends. This CDR3 is 12 amino acids long. CDR3 amino acids: CASSLDTYGYTF. The CDR3 coding sequence is TGCGCCAGCAGCTTGGACACATATGGCTACACCTTC.

The chain combines TRBV27 with TRBJ1-1; D is perhaps TRBD1 (5 bases). The CDR3 is made up of 15 amino acids. The germline V gene has CDR1 MNHEY and CDR2 SMNVEV (reference sequence). V was pared by 1 base and J by 3 bases, with 12 bases between. The CDR3 sequence: CASSLFFRVDTEAFF. CDR3 bases: TGTGCCAGCAGTTTATTTTTCAGGGTGGACACTGAAGCTTTCTTT.

This clone was found a few times. The rearrangement uses TRBV7-2 and TRBJ2-3; 12 bases map to TRBD2. Trimming removed 4 bases from V and 6 bases from J; junction bases left unmatched: 2. CDR1 and CDR2 (germline): SGHTA, FQGNSA. The CDR3 has 14 residues. The CDR3 DNA sequence: TGTGCCAGCAGCTACGGGACTAGCGGGGATACGCAGTATTTT. Residues: CASSYGTSGDTQYF.

The chain recombines TRBV21-1 with TRBJ1-5; the table's D call of TRBD1 was not tested on the DNA. TRBV21-1 is a recognized pseudogene. The CDR3 is made up of 14 amino acids. The CDR3 coding sequence is TGTGCCAGCAGCAAACGGCAGGGTAATCAGCCCCAGCATTTT. The encoded protein is CASSKRQGNQPQHF.